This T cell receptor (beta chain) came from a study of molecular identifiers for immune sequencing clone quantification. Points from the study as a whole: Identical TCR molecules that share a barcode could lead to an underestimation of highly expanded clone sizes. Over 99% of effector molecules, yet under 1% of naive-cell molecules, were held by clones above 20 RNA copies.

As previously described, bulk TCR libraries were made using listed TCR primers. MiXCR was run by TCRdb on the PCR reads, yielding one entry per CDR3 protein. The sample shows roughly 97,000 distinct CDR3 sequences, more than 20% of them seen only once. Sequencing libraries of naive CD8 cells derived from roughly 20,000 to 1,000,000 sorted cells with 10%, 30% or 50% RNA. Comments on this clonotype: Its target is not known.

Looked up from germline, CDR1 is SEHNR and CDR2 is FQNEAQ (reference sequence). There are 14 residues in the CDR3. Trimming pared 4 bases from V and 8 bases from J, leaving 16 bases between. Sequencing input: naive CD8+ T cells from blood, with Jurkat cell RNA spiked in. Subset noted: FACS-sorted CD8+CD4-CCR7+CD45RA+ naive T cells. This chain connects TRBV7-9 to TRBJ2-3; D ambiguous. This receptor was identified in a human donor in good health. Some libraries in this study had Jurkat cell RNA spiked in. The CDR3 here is CASSSNTPAGTQYF. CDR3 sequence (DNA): TGTGCCAGCAGCTCCAATACCCCGGCAGGTACGCAGTATTTT.